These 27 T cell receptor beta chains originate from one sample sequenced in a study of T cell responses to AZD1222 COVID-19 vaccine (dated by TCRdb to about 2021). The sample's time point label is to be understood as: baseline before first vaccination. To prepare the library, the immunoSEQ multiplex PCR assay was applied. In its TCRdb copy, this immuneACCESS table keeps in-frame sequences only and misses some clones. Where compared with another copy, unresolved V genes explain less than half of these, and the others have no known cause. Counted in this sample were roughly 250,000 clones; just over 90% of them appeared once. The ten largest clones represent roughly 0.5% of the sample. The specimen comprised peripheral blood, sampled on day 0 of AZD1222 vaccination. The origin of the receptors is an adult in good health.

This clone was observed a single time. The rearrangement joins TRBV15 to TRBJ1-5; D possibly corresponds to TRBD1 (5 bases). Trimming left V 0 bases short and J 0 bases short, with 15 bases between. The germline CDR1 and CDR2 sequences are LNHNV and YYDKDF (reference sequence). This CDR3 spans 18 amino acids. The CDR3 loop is CATSRELRARASNQPQHF. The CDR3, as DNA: TGTGCCACCAGCAGAGAATTGCGGGCCAGGGCTAGCAATCAGCCCCAGCATTTT.

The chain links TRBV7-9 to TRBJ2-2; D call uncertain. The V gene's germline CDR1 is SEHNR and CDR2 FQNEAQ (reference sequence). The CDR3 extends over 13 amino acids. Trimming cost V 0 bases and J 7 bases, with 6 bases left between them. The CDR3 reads CASSLARDGELFF. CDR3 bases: TGTGCCAGCAGCTTAGCCCGCGACGGGGAGCTGTTTTTT.

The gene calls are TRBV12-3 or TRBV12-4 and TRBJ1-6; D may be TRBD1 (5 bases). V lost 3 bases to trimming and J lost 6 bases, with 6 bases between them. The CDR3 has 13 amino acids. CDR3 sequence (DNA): TGTGCCAGCAGTTTCAGGGTTAATTCACCCCTCCACTTT. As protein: CASSFRVNSPLHF.

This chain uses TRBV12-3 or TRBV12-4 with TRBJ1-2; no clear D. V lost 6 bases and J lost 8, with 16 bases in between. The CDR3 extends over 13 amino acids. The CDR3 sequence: CASSLGMVGGYTF. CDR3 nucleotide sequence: TGTGCCAGCAGCCTGGGTATGGTAGGGGGCTACACCTTC.

The CDR3 coding sequence is TGTGCCAGCAGCTTGCGTGACAGGGACAATCAGCCCCAGCATTTT. Protein sequence: CASSLRDRDNQPQHF. The chain carries TRBV5-8 and TRBJ1-5, with 7 bases lining up with TRBD1. This CDR3 is 15 amino acids long. Germline V gives CDR1 SGHTS, CDR2 YDEGEE. The trim removed 1 base at V and 3 bases at J, leaving 4 bases unmatched.

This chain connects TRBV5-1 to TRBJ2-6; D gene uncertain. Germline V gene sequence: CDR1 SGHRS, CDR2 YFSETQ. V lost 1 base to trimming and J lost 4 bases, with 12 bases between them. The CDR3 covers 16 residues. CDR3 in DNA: TGCGCCAGCAGCTTGACGGTCTCTCTAGGGGCCAACGTCCTGACTTTC. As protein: CASSLTVSLGANVLTF.

As DNA, the CDR3 is TGTGCCAGCAGCCCTCGCGGGGGAGGTTACGAGCAGTACTTC. Its translation is CASSPRGGGYEQYF. The chain uses TRBV6-2 or TRBV6-3 and TRBJ2-7, with TRBD2 matching over 7 bases. The CDR3 is made up of 14 amino acids. The trim removed 6 bases at V and 4 bases at J, leaving 9 bases unmatched. Per germline, CDR1 MNHEY and CDR2 SVGEGT.

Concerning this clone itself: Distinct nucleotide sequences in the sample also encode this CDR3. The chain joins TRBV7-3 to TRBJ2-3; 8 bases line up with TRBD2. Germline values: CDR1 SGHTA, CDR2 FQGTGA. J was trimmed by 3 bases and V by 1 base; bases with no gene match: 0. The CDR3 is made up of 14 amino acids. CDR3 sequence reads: CASSLSGGTDTQYF. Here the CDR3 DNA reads TGTGCCAGCAGCTTAAGCGGGGGGACAGATACGCAGTATTTT.

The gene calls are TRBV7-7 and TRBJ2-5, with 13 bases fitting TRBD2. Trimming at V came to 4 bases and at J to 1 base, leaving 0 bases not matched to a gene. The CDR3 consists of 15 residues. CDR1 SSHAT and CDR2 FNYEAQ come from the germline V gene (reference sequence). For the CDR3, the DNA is TGTGCCAGCAGCTGGACTAGCGGGGGCCAAGAGACCCAGTACTTC. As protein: CASSWTSGGQETQYF.

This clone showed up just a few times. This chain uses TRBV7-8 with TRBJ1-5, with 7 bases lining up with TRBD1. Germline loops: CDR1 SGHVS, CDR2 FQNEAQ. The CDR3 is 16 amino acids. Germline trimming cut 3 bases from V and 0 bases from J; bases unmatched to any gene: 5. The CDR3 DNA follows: TGTGCCAGCAGCTTGTCTTACAGGGGTAGCAATCAGCCCCAGCATTTT. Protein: CASSLSYRGSNQPQHF.

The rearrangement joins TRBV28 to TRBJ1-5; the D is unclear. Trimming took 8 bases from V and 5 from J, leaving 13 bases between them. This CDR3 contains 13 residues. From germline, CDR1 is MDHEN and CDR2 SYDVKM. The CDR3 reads CASRESRDQPQHF. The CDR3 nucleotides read TGTGCCAGCCGCGAGAGTCGGGATCAGCCCCAGCATTTT.

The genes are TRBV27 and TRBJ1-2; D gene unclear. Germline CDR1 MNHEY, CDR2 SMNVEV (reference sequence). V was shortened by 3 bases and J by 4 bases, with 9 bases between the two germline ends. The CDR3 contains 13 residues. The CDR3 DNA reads TGTGCCAGCAGTTTTGGGCAGGCCTATGGCTACACCTTC. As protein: CASSFGQAYGYTF.

CDR3 amino acids: CASSLARLSYNEQFF. The CDR3 DNA sequence: TGTGCCAGCAGCTTGGCGCGCCTCTCCTACAATGAGCAGTTCTTC. The V gene is TRBV5-6, the J gene TRBJ2-1; D not resolved. Between the trimmed V and J ends, which lost 0 bases and 0 bases, there was a span of 7 bases. Germline V gene sequence: CDR1 SGHDT, CDR2 YYEEEE. The CDR3 has 15 residues.

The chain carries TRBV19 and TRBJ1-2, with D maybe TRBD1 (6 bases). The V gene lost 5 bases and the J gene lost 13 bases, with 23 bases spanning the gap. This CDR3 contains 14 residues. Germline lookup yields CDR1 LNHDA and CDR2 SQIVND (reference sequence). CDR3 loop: CASSPVPKNRESTF. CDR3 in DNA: TGTGCCAGTAGTCCCGTGCCCAAAAACAGGGAGTCCACCTTC.

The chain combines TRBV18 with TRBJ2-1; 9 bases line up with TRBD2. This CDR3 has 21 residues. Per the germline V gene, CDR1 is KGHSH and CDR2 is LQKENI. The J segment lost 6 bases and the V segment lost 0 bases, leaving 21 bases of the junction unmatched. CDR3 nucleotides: TGTGCCAGCTCACCACCGTTCCGAGTGGGAAGCGGGGGGTACCTCCCCAATGAGCAGTTCTTC. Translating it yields CASSPPFRVGSGGYLPNEQFF.

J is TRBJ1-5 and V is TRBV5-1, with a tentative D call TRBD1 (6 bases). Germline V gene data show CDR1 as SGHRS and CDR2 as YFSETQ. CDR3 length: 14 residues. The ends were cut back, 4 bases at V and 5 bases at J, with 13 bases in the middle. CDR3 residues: CASSPQGVDQPQHF. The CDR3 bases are TGCGCCAGCAGCCCACAGGGTGTGGATCAGCCCCAGCATTTT.

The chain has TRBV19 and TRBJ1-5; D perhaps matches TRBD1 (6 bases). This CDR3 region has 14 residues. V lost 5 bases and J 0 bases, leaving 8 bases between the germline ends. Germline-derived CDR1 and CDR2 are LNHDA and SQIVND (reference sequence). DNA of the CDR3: TGTGCCAGTAGTCGGGACATTAGCAATCAGCCCCAGCATTTT. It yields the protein CASSRDISNQPQHF.

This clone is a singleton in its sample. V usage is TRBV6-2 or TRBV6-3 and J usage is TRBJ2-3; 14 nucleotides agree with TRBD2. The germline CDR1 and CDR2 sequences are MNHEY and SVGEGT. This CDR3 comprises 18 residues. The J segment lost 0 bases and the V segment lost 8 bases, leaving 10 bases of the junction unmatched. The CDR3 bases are TGTGCCAGCGGTTTTTCAGGGACTAGCGGGGGAAGCACAGATACGCAGTATTTT. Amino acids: CASGFSGTSGGSTDTQYF.

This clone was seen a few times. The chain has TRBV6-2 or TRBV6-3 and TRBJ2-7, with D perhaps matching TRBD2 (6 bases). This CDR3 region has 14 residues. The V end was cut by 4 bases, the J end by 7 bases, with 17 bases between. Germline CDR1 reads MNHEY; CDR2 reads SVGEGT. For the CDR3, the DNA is TGTGCCAGCAGTTTACAGGTCTCAGGGAGGGAGCAGTACTTC. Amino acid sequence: CASSLQVSGREQYF.

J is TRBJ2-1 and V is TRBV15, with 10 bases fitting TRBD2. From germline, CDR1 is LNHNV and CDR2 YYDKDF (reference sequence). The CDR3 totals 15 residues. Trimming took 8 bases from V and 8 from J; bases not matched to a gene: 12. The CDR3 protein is CATQGASGRMHEQFF. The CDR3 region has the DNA TGTGCCACCCAAGGCGCTAGCGGGAGAATGCATGAGCAGTTCTTC.

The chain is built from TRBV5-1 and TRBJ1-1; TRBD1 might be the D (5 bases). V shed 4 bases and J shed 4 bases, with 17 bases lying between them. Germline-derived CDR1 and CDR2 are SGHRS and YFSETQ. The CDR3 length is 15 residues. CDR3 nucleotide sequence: TGCGCCAGCAGCCCCAAAGCGGGACTGGTCACTGAAGCTTTCTTT. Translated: CASSPKAGLVTEAFF.

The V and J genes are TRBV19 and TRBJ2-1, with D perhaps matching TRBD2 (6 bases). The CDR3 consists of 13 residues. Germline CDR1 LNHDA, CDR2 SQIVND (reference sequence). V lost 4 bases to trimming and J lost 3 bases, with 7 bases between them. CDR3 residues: CASSTRGYNEQFF. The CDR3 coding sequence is TGTGCCAGTAGTACGCGGGGCTACAATGAGCAGTTCTTC.

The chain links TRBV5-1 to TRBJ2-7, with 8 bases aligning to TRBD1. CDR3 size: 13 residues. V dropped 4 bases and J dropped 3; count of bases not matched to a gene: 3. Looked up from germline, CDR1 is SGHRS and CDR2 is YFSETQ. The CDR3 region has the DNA TGCGCCAGCAGCACCGGACAGGGCTACGAGCAGTACTTC. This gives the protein CASSTGQGYEQYF.

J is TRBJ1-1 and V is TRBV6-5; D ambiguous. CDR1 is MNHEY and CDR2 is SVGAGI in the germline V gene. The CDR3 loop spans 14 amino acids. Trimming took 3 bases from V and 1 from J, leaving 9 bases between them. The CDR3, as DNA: TGTGCCAGCAGTTATCTGCGCCAGAACACTGAAGCTTTCTTT. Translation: CASSYLRQNTEAFF.

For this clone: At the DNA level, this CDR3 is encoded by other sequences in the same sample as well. CDR3 nucleotide sequence: TGTGCCAGCAGTTTTCCCGGGACAGGCTACGAGCAGTACTTC. As protein: CASSFPGTGYEQYF. This rearrangement joins TRBV28 to TRBJ2-7, with TRBD1 identical over 8 bases. The germline gives CDR1 MDHEN, CDR2 SYDVKM. The CDR3 runs to 14 residues. Trimming at V came to 3 bases and at J to 3 bases, leaving 4 bases not matched to a gene.

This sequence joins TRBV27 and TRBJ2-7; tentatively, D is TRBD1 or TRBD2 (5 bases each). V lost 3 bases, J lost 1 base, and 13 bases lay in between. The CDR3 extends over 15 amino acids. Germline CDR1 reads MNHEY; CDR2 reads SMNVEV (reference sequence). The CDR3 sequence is CASSLAPGPSYEQYF. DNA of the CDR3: TGTGCCAGCAGTTTGGCTCCGGGACCTTCCTACGAGCAGTACTTC.

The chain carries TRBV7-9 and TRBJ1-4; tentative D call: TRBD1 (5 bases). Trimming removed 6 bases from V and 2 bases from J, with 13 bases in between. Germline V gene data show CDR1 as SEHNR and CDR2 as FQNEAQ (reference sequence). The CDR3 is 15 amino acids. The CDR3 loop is CASSPGGGTNEKLFF. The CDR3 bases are TGTGCCAGCAGTCCCGGCGGGGGGACTAATGAAAAACTGTTTTTT.